The source of this TCR beta chain is a study of T cells in Graves' hyperthyroidism and ophthalmopathy. General study findings and limits: Most clonotypes that expanded in the thyroid above 0.001 also showed up in blood.

There are many counts of this clonotype. Its antigen is undetermined. Looked up from germline, CDR1 is DFQATT and CDR2 is SNEGSKA (reference sequence). Trimming cost V 4 bases and J 8 bases, with 15 bases left between them. This CDR3 has 13 amino acids. Ophthalmopathy patients showed a Clinical Activity Score of at least 3, NOSPECS grade of at least 4 and duration under 3 months. PBMCs were derived from approximately 10 ml fresh peripheral blood. TCR beta CDR3 region amplification was performed from RNA transcripts. TCR CDR3 regions were first amplified by RT-PCR with HTBI primers. TCRdb reanalysed the multiplex PCR reads using MiXCR and keeps one entry per CDR3 protein. The sample lists about 600,000 distinct CDR3 sequences, over 12% occurring once.

Sequenced sample: blood. The source of this sequence is a woman aged 18 to 35 with Graves' ophthalmopathy. The V and J genes are TRBV20-1 and TRBJ2-1, with D uncertain. This CDR3 is CSATRAFNDEQFF. DNA of the CDR3: TGCAGTGCTACTAGGGCGTTCAATGATGAGCAGTTCTTC.